The source of this TCR beta chain is a study of Graves' ophthalmopathy and Graves' hyperthyroidism. CDR1 MDHEN and CDR2 SYDVKM come from the germline V gene. V dropped 3 bases and J dropped 0; count of bases not matched to a gene: 10. The CDR3 spans 17 residues. The diagnosis combined clinical symptoms, thyroxine, TRAb, thyroid ultrasound and orbital computed tomography scans. This clonotype was seen repeatedly, ten times or more. A read error may explain this, as a much larger clone is one base away. Amplification targeted the TCR beta CDR3 regions, with RNA transcripts as the source material. The library came from an HTBI-primed first-round RT-PCR and a second-round multiplex PCR. TCRdb redid the calling of the multiplex PCR reads with MiXCR, one entry per CDR3 protein. This table has about 400,000 distinct CDR3 sequences, about 16% appearing once.

Sequencing was done on a sample of peripheral blood. V is TRBV28 and J is TRBJ2-5; 7 bases map to TRBD2. The TCR originated in a woman aged 18-29 years with Graves' ophthalmopathy. The CDR3: CASSFSGSGPYQETQYF. The CDR3 region has the DNA TGTGCCAGCAGTTTTTCCGGTAGCGGGCCGTACCAAGAGACCCAGTACTTC.